This entry is about one T cell receptor beta chain. Antigen: not known. CDR3 length: 15 residues. V trimming: 9 bases; J trimming: 2 bases; junction bases outside the gene matches: 8. The germline V gene encodes CDR1 MNHEY and CDR2 SMNVEV (reference sequence). Measured with immunoSEQ multiplex PCR; TCRdb has only the in-frame clones, and not every one. The sample yields 40,000 to 60,000 clones, around 90% seen once. This specimen belongs to a study of OX40 agonist ivuxolimab in advanced cancers. Study outcomes and limitations: Clonal expansion was seen in CD4+ and CD8+ blood T cells by week 6 at 0.1 to 3.0 mg/kg. The specificity for antigen of the expanded peripheral T cells was not determined.

This TCR was sampled from an adult with an advanced solid tumor such as melanoma, head and neck, liver or kidney cancer. The specimen comprised CD4+ or CD8+ T cells sorted from blood, sampled in a trial of the OX40 agonist ivuxolimab. This chain connects TRBV27 to TRBJ2-3; TRBD2 matches 10 bases. The CDR3: CASSTSGEDTDTQYF. In DNA, the CDR3 is TGTGCCAGTTCTACTAGCGGGGAAGACACAGATACGCAGTATTTT.